The 4 T cell receptor beta chains presented below share a single source sample, sequenced in a study of preoperative IRX-2 immunotherapy in early breast cancer. Assay: immunoSEQ multiplex PCR; the TCRdb copy retains only in-frame clones and omits some. The sample includes 95,000 to 100,000 clones, about nine tenths seen only once; the top ten take over 2%. Treatment specified: preoperative locoregional IRX-2 cytokine immunotherapy. The sequenced sample was tumor tissue, obtained after IRX-2 immunotherapy. These receptor sequences come from a human donor with breast cancer.

This chain joins TRBV6-8 and TRBJ2-1; 7 nucleotides align to TRBD1. V dropped 2 bases and J dropped 4; count of bases not matched to a gene: 11. CDR1 MNHGY and CDR2 SAAAGT come from the germline V gene. The CDR3 spans 17 residues. Here the CDR3 DNA reads TGTGCCAGCAGTTACCGTCTCGGGGACAGAGGTTACAATGAGCAGTTCTTC. Protein product: CASSYRLGDRGYNEQFF.

V gene TRBV5-1 combines with J gene TRBJ2-2; 9 bases match TRBD1. This CDR3 region has 16 residues. Unmatched junction bases numbered 4, after V lost 4 bases and J lost 0 bases. The germline CDR1 and CDR2 sequences are SGHRS and YFSETQ. The CDR3 reads CASSGDRETNTGELFF. DNA of the CDR3: TGCGCCAGCAGCGGGGACAGGGAAACGAACACCGGGGAGCTGTTTTTT.

This clone was seen a few times. This rearrangement joins TRBV19 to TRBJ2-1; 12 nucleotides agree with TRBD2. This CDR3 contains 15 residues. V lost 3 bases and J lost 8; bases outside the gene matches: 5. Per germline, CDR1 LNHDA and CDR2 SQIVND (reference sequence). CDR3 coding DNA: TGTGCCAGTAGTATCTTGGCTAGCGGGAGGGATGAGCAGTTCTTC. It is translated as CASSILASGRDEQFF.

This clone was detected only once. The V call is TRBV19, the J call TRBJ1-5; weak D call: TRBD1 (6 bases). Trimming removed 7 bases at V and 3 bases at J, with 16 bases between. The germline CDR1 and CDR2 sequences are LNHDA and SQIVND (reference sequence). CDR3 size: 15 residues. CDR3 region: CASTPGEQYNQPQHF. The CDR3 DNA sequence: TGTGCCAGTACCCCAGGGGAACAGTACAATCAGCCCCAGCATTTT.